A selection of T cell receptor beta chains follows, all from one sample in a study of CD8 T cells in Susac syndrome. MiXCR was run by TCRdb on the immunoSEQ multiplex PCR reads, yielding one entry per CDR3 protein. The sample has 300,000 or so distinct CDR3 sequences, 90% to 95% seen once. Sequencing was performed on CD4+ T cells from PBMCs. Receptor source: a human donor with multiple sclerosis. CDR3s include the opening cysteine and the closing phenylalanine or tryptophan. Each record gives: D gene, V gene, clone size, J gene, CDR3 protein, CDR3 DNA. The D gene is left open where the match is weak. For some rows the clone size is stated as once, few or many, or as a class when expanded; others skip it.

>-|TRBV6-1|-|TRBJ2-7
CASSSPPSSPEYF
TGTGCCAGCAGCTCCCCCCCCAGTAGCCCCGAGTACTTC
>TRBD1|TRBV27|-|TRBJ2-1
CASSLDRGKHEQFF
TGTGCCAGCAGTTTGGACAGGGGTAAGCATGAGCAGTTCTTC
>-|TRBV21-1|-|TRBJ1-6
CASMIKRPYNSPLHF
TGTGCCAGCATGATCAAGAGACCCTATAATTCACCCCTCCACTTT
>TRBD2|TRBV6-2/TRBV6-3|-|TRBJ2-7
CASRLAQTYEQYF
TGTGCCAGTAGACTAGCCCAGACCTACGAGCAGTACTTC
>TRBD2|TRBV3-1|-|TRBJ2-3
CASSLPRGRAGESDTQYF
TGTGCCAGCAGCCTTCCTCGGGGTCGAGCGGGAGAGTCAGATACGCAGTATTTT
>TRBD2|TRBV12-3/TRBV12-4|-|TRBJ2-2
CASSPRALAVPNTGELFF
TGTGCCAGCAGCCCAAGGGCCCTAGCGGTTCCGAACACCGGGGAGCTGTTTTTT
>-|TRBV29-1|-|TRBJ1-4
CSVGRLNEKLFF
TGCAGCGTTGGGCGCCTTAATGAAAAACTGTTTTTT
>TRBD2|TRBV3-1|-|TRBJ2-1
CASSRGGSYNEQFF
TGTGCCAGCAGCCGCGGGGGCTCCTACAATGAGCAGTTCTTC
>-|TRBV5-6|-|TRBJ2-3
CASSLDRDGTQYF
TGTGCCAGCAGCTTGGACCGGGACGGGACGCAGTATTTT
>-|TRBV7-2|-|TRBJ1-3
CASSNRAFGNTIYF
TGTGCCAGCAGCAACAGGGCTTTTGGAAACACCATATATTTT
>-|TRBV18|-|TRBJ2-1
CASSPLGDLEFF
TGTGCCAGCTCACCCCTGGGGGATTTGGAGTTCTTC
>TRBD2|TRBV5-1|-|TRBJ2-7
CASSVGLAGGSYEQYF
TGCGCCAGCAGCGTGGGACTAGCGGGAGGCTCCTACGAGCAGTACTTC
>-|TRBV24-1|-|TRBJ2-5
CATSDYETQYF
TGTGCCACCAGTGATTATGAGACCCAGTACTTC
>-|TRBV7-8|-|TRBJ1-6
CASSPSGGRGNSPLHF
TGTGCCAGCAGCCCAAGTGGGGGGCGAGGCAATTCACCCCTCCACTTT
>-|TRBV4-1|once|TRBJ1-2
CASSQGVQFNYGYTF
TGCGCCAGCAGCCAAGGGGTCCAATTCAACTATGGCTACACCTTC
>TRBD1|TRBV29-1|-|TRBJ2-5
CSVGQGTRETQYF
TGCAGCGTTGGACAGGGGACGCGGGAGACCCAGTACTTC
>-|TRBV4-2|-|TRBJ1-2
CASSQVGSGFRDTF
TGTGCCAGCAGCCAAGTTGGGTCAGGATTTCGGGACACCTTC
>-|TRBV14|-|TRBJ1-1
CASSQGGITNTEAFF
TGTGCCAGCAGCCAAGGGGGAATAACGAACACTGAAGCTTTCTTT
>-|TRBV18|-|TRBJ1-1
CASSPSSMNTEAFF
TGTGCCAGCTCACCGTCCAGTATGAACACTGAAGCTTTCTTT
>-|TRBV19|-|TRBJ2-4
CASSPLARLAKNIQYF
TGTGCCAGTAGTCCGCTGGCGAGATTAGCCAAAAACATTCAGTACTTC
>-|TRBV4-3|-|TRBJ2-2
CASSQDEGPGTGELFF
TGCGCCAGCAGCCAAGATGAGGGCCCGGGCACCGGGGAGCTGTTTTTT
>-|TRBV12-3/TRBV12-4|-|TRBJ2-4
CASTSTAAHIQYF
TGTGCCAGCACCTCTACAGCGGCACACATTCAGTACTTC
>TRBD2|TRBV12-5|-|TRBJ2-1
CASGLGRAGAPYNEQFF
TGTGCTAGTGGACTTGGTAGAGCGGGGGCGCCCTACAATGAGCAGTTCTTC
>TRBD1|TRBV24-1|-|TRBJ2-2
CATSGRTGVTGELFF
TGTGCCACCAGCGGTCGGACAGGGGTCACCGGGGAGCTGTTTTTT
>-|TRBV3-1|-|TRBJ2-5
CASSQSASQETQYF
TGTGCCAGCAGCCAAAGCGCAAGCCAAGAGACCCAGTACTTC
>-|TRBV5-1|once|TRBJ1-3
CASSSDSSGNTIYF
TGCGCCAGCAGCTCGGACAGTTCTGGAAACACCATATATTTT
>TRBD1|TRBV5-1|-|TRBJ1-1
CASSRTGVTTEAFF
TGCGCCAGCTCACGGACAGGGGTGACCACTGAAGCTTTCTTT
>TRBD2|TRBV20-1|-|TRBJ2-1
CSARRFPGLAPNEQFF
TGCAGTGCTCGGCGCTTCCCGGGACTAGCCCCTAATGAGCAGTTCTTC
>-|TRBV12-5|once|TRBJ2-5
CASGLVLVNRQETQYF
TGTGCTAGTGGTTTGGTACTGGTGAACAGGCAAGAGACCCAGTACTTC
>-|TRBV12-3/TRBV12-4|-|TRBJ1-3
CASSRTASGNTIYF
TGTGCCAGCAGCCGGACAGCCTCTGGAAACACCATATATTTT
>-|TRBV5-4|-|TRBJ2-5
CASSLEQGVETQYF
TGTGCCAGCAGCTTGGAACAGGGTGTGGAGACCCAGTACTTC
>-|TRBV5-1|-|TRBJ1-1
CASSLWYGGMNTEAFF
TGCGCCAGCAGCTTGTGGTACGGGGGGATGAACACTGAAGCTTTCTTT
>-|TRBV6-2/TRBV6-3|-|TRBJ1-4
CASSHFRDKDEKLFF
TGTGCCAGCAGTCATTTCCGGGACAAGGACGAAAAACTGTTTTTT
>-|TRBV5-6|-|TRBJ2-3
CASSLGGLGDTQYF
TGTGCCAGCAGCTTGGGGGGCCTTGGAGATACGCAGTATTTT
>TRBD2|TRBV20-1|-|TRBJ2-3
CSASAGTSGSDTQYF
TGCAGTGCTAGTGCCGGGACTAGCGGTTCGGATACGCAGTATTTT
>-|TRBV9|-|TRBJ2-7
CASSVEVDPTLYEQYF
TGTGCCAGCAGCGTAGAGGTCGACCCGACCCTATACGAGCAGTACTTC
>-|TRBV20-1|-|TRBJ1-1
CSARGFVPEAFF
TGCAGTGCTAGAGGGTTTGTTCCTGAAGCTTTCTTT
>TRBD1|TRBV19|-|TRBJ2-5
CASRPTDRDEETQYF
TGTGCCAGTAGACCAACCGACAGGGATGAAGAGACCCAGTACTTC
>TRBD1|TRBV12-3/TRBV12-4|-|TRBJ1-2
CASSWTGEGYTF
TGTGCCAGCAGTTGGACAGGGGAAGGCTACACCTTC
>TRBD2|TRBV7-2|-|TRBJ2-2
CASSFSSGGYTGELFF
TGTGCCAGCAGCTTTTCTAGCGGGGGGTACACCGGGGAGCTGTTTTTT
>-|TRBV10-3|-|TRBJ2-1
CAISVGEITEQFF
TGTGCCATCAGTGTGGGGGAGATCACTGAGCAGTTCTTC
>-|TRBV18|-|TRBJ1-1
CASSPKIAEAFF
TGTGCCAGCTCACCAAAAATCGCTGAAGCTTTCTTT
>TRBD1|TRBV20-1|-|TRBJ2-1
CSARVLGGLTIGNEQFF
TGCAGTGCTAGAGTCCTAGGGGGCTTAACGATAGGCAATGAGCAGTTCTTC
>-|TRBV20-1|-|TRBJ2-1
CSAVGTDYNEQFF
TGCAGTGCCGTCGGGACGGATTACAATGAGCAGTTCTTC
>-|TRBV11-3|once|TRBJ2-3
CASSLQRTSTDTQYF
TGTGCCAGCAGCCTGCAGCGGACTAGCACAGATACGCAGTATTTT
>-|TRBV3-1|-|TRBJ2-5
CASSQDVVVETQYF
TGTGCCAGCAGCCAGGACGTAGTGGTAGAGACCCAGTACTTC
>-|TRBV30|-|TRBJ2-5
CAWSVARGVRETQYF
TGTGCCTGGAGTGTAGCGAGAGGGGTTAGAGAGACCCAGTACTTC
>-|TRBV7-2|-|TRBJ1-4
CASSLSQLNEKLFF
TGTGCCAGCAGCTTAAGTCAGCTCAATGAAAAACTGTTTTTT
>-|TRBV12-3/TRBV12-4|-|TRBJ2-2
CASSPWGLQGYTGELFF
TGTGCCAGCAGTCCCTGGGGACTCCAGGGTTACACCGGGGAGCTGTTTTTT
>TRBD1|TRBV7-9|-|TRBJ1-1
CASSRPGQGYTEAFF
TGTGCCAGCAGCCGCCCGGGACAGGGTTACACTGAAGCTTTCTTT
>-|TRBV5-1|-|TRBJ1-4
CASSLVRQGTTNEKLFF
TGCGCCAGCAGCTTGGTGAGGCAGGGGACAACTAATGAAAAACTGTTTTTT
>-|TRBV7-9|-|TRBJ1-1
CASSFGGGINAEAFF
TGTGCCAGCAGCTTTGGCGGGGGCATTAACGCTGAAGCTTTCTTT
>-|TRBV27|-|TRBJ2-7
CASSFARGSYEQYF
TGTGCCAGCAGTTTTGCCCGGGGAAGCTACGAGCAGTACTTC
>-|TRBV28|-|TRBJ1-3
CASSSRANSGNTIYF
TGTGCCAGCAGTTCCAGGGCCAACTCTGGAAACACCATATATTTT